This section outlines one TCR beta chain sequence together with its context. Its antigen is as yet unknown. CDR1 and CDR2 (germline): SGHTA, FQGNSA. Deletions cut 1 base from V and 0 bases from J, with 1 base between. The CDR3 sequence is 13 residues long. Produced via immunoSEQ multiplex PCR; TCRdb's table is partial and in-frame only. The sample has some 100,000 clones, roughly nine tenths seen once; the top ten hold less than 4%. This record comes from a study of T cell responses to AZD1222 COVID-19 vaccine. Study-wide points: Unmutated variant regions are reportedly targeted by nearly half of spike-specific TCRs. Once two AZD1222 doses were given, Spike-specific TCR breadth and depth went up.

This chain joins TRBV7-2 and TRBJ1-5; D is unresolved. The TCR comes from an adult who received the AZD1222 COVID-19 vaccine. The sequenced sample was peripheral blood, obtained 28 days after the second AZD1222 dose. CDR3 sequence reads: CASSLDSNQPQHF. The CDR3 nucleotides read TGTGCCAGCAGCTTAGATAGCAATCAGCCCCAGCATTTT.